What follows are 10 T cell receptor beta chains derived from one specimen sequenced in a study of T cell changes during pregnancy in multiple sclerosis (dated by TCRdb to about 2019). Library preparation employed the immunoSEQ multiplex PCR assay. What TCRdb holds here is the immuneACCESS table cut down to in-frame rearrangements. Part of the clones is not present; checked against another copy, under half of the missing clones reflect an unresolved V gene, and the others are unexplained. Recorded for this sample are under 35,000 clones; approximately 81% of them occurred a single time. Approximately 8.3% of the sample is taken by the ten largest. The input for sequencing was CD8+ T cells from peripheral blood mononuclear cells, taken after pregnancy. The receptors were gathered from a female donor with multiple sclerosis, enrolled in a pregnancy study.

The chain couples TRBV27 to TRBJ2-1; possibly TRBD2 for D (5 bases). The CDR3 has 12 amino acids. CDR1 is MNHEY and CDR2 is SMNVEV in the germline V gene (reference sequence). V was pared by 9 bases and J by 8 bases, with 14 bases between. The CDR3 region is CASGPRGHEQFF. Written as DNA, the CDR3 is TGTGCCAGTGGGCCCCGCGGGCATGAGCAGTTCTTC.

The J gene is TRBJ1-1, the V gene TRBV7-9; 9 bases are a match to TRBD1. This CDR3 contains 15 residues. Germline loops: CDR1 SEHNR, CDR2 FQNEAQ (reference sequence). Unmatched junction bases numbered 5, after V lost 5 bases and J lost 1 base. CDR3 DNA sequence: TGTGCCAGCAGCCCGGACAGGGGTTGGAACACTGAAGCTTTCTTT. Protein sequence: CASSPDRGWNTEAFF. Full variable domain (rest looked up from reference TRBV7-9 and TRBJ1-1): DTGVSQNPRHKITKRGQNVTFRCDPISEHNRLYWYRQTLGQGPEFLTYFQNEAQLEKSRLLSDRFSAERPKGSFSTLEIQRTEQGDSAMYLCASSPDRGWNTEAFFGQGTRLTVV.

The chain uses TRBV6-5 and TRBJ2-3, with 7 bases fitting TRBD1. CDR3 length: 14 amino acids. CDR1 MNHEY and CDR2 SVGAGI come from the germline V gene. Trimming took 2 bases from V and 4 from J; bases not matched to a gene: 3. DNA of the CDR3: TGTGCCAGCAGTTACCGGGACAGCGCAGATACGCAGTATTTT. Translation gives CASSYRDSADTQYF.

The chain carries TRBV4-1 and TRBJ2-5; 7 bases are shared with TRBD2. Germline trimming cut 6 bases from V and 4 bases from J; bases unmatched to any gene: 5. Germline V lookup: CDR1 MGHRA, CDR2 YSYEKL. The CDR3 has 13 amino acids. Here the CDR3 reads CASRGGNGETQYF. The DNA of the CDR3 is TGCGCCAGCAGGGGGGGGAACGGAGAGACCCAGTACTTC.

This clone rates as medium-sized (0.01 to 0.1%). Here the CDR3 reads CASSLTSGGYNEQFF. The DNA for the CDR3 is TGTGCCAGCAGCCTAACTAGCGGGGGTTACAATGAGCAGTTCTTC. V usage is TRBV6-5 and J usage is TRBJ2-1, with 11 bases aligning to TRBD2. The CDR3 has 15 residues. The germline V gene has CDR1 MNHEY and CDR2 SVGAGI. Losses at the gene ends were 6 bases for V and 4 bases for J; bases not matched to a gene: 5.

The rearrangement uses TRBV7-9 and TRBJ2-5, with D perhaps TRBD1 (5 bases). The germline V and J ends were trimmed by 1 base and 5 bases, with 11 bases remaining between them. The germline gives CDR1 SEHNR, CDR2 FQNEAQ (reference sequence). The CDR3 contains 14 residues. The CDR3 bases are TGTGCCAGCAGCTTAGGGGGCCAGTCGGAGACCCAGTACTTC. This gives the protein CASSLGGQSETQYF.

The chain couples TRBV11-3 to TRBJ2-2; possible D gene TRBD2, 6 bases. CDR3 length: 15 residues. Deletions cut 5 bases from V and 1 base from J, with 11 bases between. CDR1 is SGHNT, CDR2 YENEEA, per germline. CDR3 residues: CASSPTRGNTGELFF. The CDR3, as DNA: TGTGCCAGCAGCCCTACGCGGGGGAACACCGGGGAGCTGTTTTTT.

Details on this clone: A junction end diverges from the germline sequence, so it may reflect a read error. The chain employs TRBV9 and TRBJ2-2, with 10 nucleotides matching TRBD2. The CDR3 totals 13 residues. Germline CDR1 and CDR2: SGDLS and YYNGEE. The CDR3 is CASSVELAGGLFF. Here the CDR3 DNA reads TGTGCCAGCAGCGTAGAGTTAGCGGGGGGGCTGTTTTTT. Complete variable domain (other parts from reference TRBV9 and TRBJ2-2): DSGVTQTPKHLITATGQRVTLRCSPRSGDLSVYWYQQSLDQGLQFLIQYYNGEERAKGNILERFSAQQFPDLHSELNLSSLELGDSALYFCASSVELAGGLFFGEGSRLTVL.

The chain employs TRBV6-5 and TRBJ1-2, with 7 bases identical to TRBD1. CDR3 size: 16 residues. CDR1 is MNHEY, CDR2 SVGAGI, per germline. V lost 0 bases to trimming and J lost 4 bases; unmatched junction nucleotides: 8. The CDR3 region has the DNA TGTGCCAGCAGTTACTCGCCAGAGGGGGCCCCCTATGGCTACACCTTC. The encoded protein is CASSYSPEGAPYGYTF.

The chain carries TRBV4-3 and TRBJ2-7, with 10 bases that match TRBD1. Germline CDR1 LGHNA, CDR2 YSLEER. CDR3 length: 16 amino acids. Germline trimming cut 3 bases from V and 2 bases from J; bases unmatched to any gene: 7. The CDR3 region is CASSQGPGQGTYEQYF. DNA of the CDR3: TGCGCCAGCAGCCAGGGGCCGGGACAGGGGACCTACGAGCAGTACTTC.